A single sample is the source of the 19 T cell receptor beta chains below, sequenced in a study of cytomegalovirus exposure and HLA in healthy donors (dated by TCRdb to about 2017). To prepare the library, the immunoSEQ multiplex PCR assay was applied. A mixture of 60 forward primers for TCR Vbeta segments and 13 reverse primers for TCR Jbeta segments was used in the multiplex PCR. TCRdb obtained this table from immuneACCESS and retained in-frame rearrangements with V and J assigned. These tables miss some clones; where compared with another copy, unresolved V genes account for less than half of the shortfall, and the remainder is unexplained. This sample lists about 180,000 clones; over 80% were detected once. The ten top clones hold 1.2% of the sample. Source material: PBMCs. The origin of the receptors is a boy between 2 and 10 years old in good health and CMV-seronegative.

J is TRBJ2-3 and V is TRBV25-1; tentative D call: TRBD1 (5 bases). V lost 4 bases and J 0 bases, leaving 14 bases between the germline ends. The CDR3 extends over 16 amino acids. Germline V gives CDR1 MGHDK, CDR2 SYGVNS. CDR3 DNA: TGTGCCAGCAGTGGGGGTTGGGGCGGTAGCACAGATACGCAGTATTTT. Amino acid sequence: CASSGGWGGSTDTQYF. The whole variable domain, remainder taken from reference TRBV25-1 and TRBJ2-3, is EADIYQTPRYLVIGTGKKITLECSQTMGHDKMYWYQQDPGMELHLIHYSYGVNSTEKGDLSSESTVSRIRTEHFPLTLESARPSHTSQYLCASSGGWGGSTDTQYFGPGTRLTVL.

The chain uses TRBV5-6 and TRBJ2-7, with 7 bases matching TRBD1. V was clipped by 0 bases and J by 3 bases; unmatched bases: 6. There are 15 residues in the CDR3. CDR1 is SGHDT, CDR2 YYEEEE, per germline. The CDR3 reads CASSLGGQDLYEQYF. Here the CDR3 DNA reads TGTGCCAGCAGCTTGGGCGGACAGGACCTCTACGAGCAGTACTTC.

The chain is built from TRBV7-8 and TRBJ2-1, with D uncertain. Deletions cut 5 bases from V and 4 bases from J, with 9 bases between. This CDR3 is built from 13 residues. From germline, CDR1 is SGHVS and CDR2 FQNEAQ. This CDR3 reads CASSIRGYNEQFF. CDR3 DNA sequence: TGTGCCAGCAGCATTCGCGGTTACAATGAGCAGTTCTTC.

The rearrangement joins TRBV2 to TRBJ2-7, with D tentatively TRBD1 (5 bases). Per germline, CDR1 SNHLY and CDR2 FYNNEI. The CDR3 totals 16 residues. The CDR3 loop reads CASSEQGRLSSYEQYV. For the CDR3, the DNA is TGTGCCAGCAGTGAACAGGGCAGGTTAAGCTCCTACGAGCAGTATGTC.

A single count supports this clone. The gene calls are TRBV19 and TRBJ1-1; D is possibly TRBD1 (6 bases). The germline V gene has CDR1 LNHDA and CDR2 SQIVND (reference sequence). This CDR3 has 14 amino acids. V was pared by 3 bases and J by 4 bases, with 12 bases between. Here the CDR3 reads CASSIGGASTEAFF. CDR3 nucleotides: TGTGCCAGTAGTATTGGGGGCGCTTCCACTGAAGCTTTCTTT.

The CDR3 loop is CASGDRTSGRSGGHEQYF. CDR3 in DNA: TGTGCCTCGGGGGACAGGACTAGCGGGAGGTCCGGGGGCCACGAGCAGTACTTC. The V and J genes are TRBV19 and TRBJ2-7; 14 bases line up with TRBD2. The CDR3 sequence is 18 residues long. After removal of 11 bases from V and 5 bases from J, the junction contained 20 bases not matched to a gene. Germline CDR1 reads LNHDA; CDR2 reads SQIVND (reference sequence).

This clone was picked up one time. CDR3 sequence (DNA): TGTGCCAGCTCAGTCACCGGGACAGGGCGCGCAGCTTTCTTT. Translating it yields CASSVTGTGRAAFF. The chain joins TRBV18 to TRBJ1-1; the match to TRBD1 covers 9 bases. J lost 10 bases, V lost 5 bases, and 11 bases had no gene match. This CDR3 has 14 residues. CDR1 and CDR2 (germline): KGHSH, LQKENI.

Concerning this clone itself: An end of the junction does not agree with germline; a read error may underlie this. The chain links TRBV7-7 to TRBJ2-1; a weak D match, TRBD1 (8 bases). The CDR3 totals 15 residues. The germline gives CDR1 SSHAT, CDR2 FNYEAQ (reference sequence). The CDR3 region has the DNA TGTGCTAGCAGCTTAGCGGGCAGGGGGCCGGATGAGCAGTTCTTC. The encoded protein is CASSLAGRGPDEQFF.

V and J are TRBV11-1 and TRBJ2-1; 8 bases are a match to TRBD2. V lost 5 bases to trimming and J lost 1 base; unmatched junction nucleotides: 7. The CDR3 loop spans 16 amino acids. CDR1 is SGHAT and CDR2 is FQDESV in the germline V gene (reference sequence). In DNA form, the CDR3 reads TGTGCCAGCAGCCTTCTGGCGGGAGGTTCCTACAATGAGCAGTTCTTC. Translated, it gives CASSLLAGGSYNEQFF.

The rearrangement links TRBV6-6 to TRBJ2-5; the match to TRBD1 covers 7 bases. The germline gives CDR1 MNHNY, CDR2 SVGAGI (reference sequence). The J segment lost 3 bases and the V segment lost 5 bases, leaving 6 bases of the junction unmatched. This CDR3 region has 14 residues. CDR3 in DNA: TGTGCCAGCAGTACAGGGGTTTTAAAAGAGACCCAGTACTTC. Translating gives CASSTGVLKETQYF.

As DNA, the CDR3 is TGTGCCATTATCAGAAGCTCCTACAATGAGCAGTTCTTC. Translating gives CAIIRSSYNEQFF. V is TRBV6-1 and J is TRBJ2-1; D remains ambiguous. The V and J ends lost 10 bases and 0 bases respectively, with 10 bases between them. The CDR3 extends over 13 amino acids. Germline CDR1 is MNHNS and CDR2 is SASEGT.

The sample holds a few counts of this clone. CDR3 amino acids: CASSGSGTEHTEAFF. CDR3 bases: TGTGCCAGTAGTGGATCCGGGACAGAGCACACTGAAGCTTTCTTT. The V call is TRBV19, the J call TRBJ1-1; TRBD1 matches 7 bases. Trimming took 5 bases from V and 3 from J; bases not matched to a gene: 9. Germline loops: CDR1 LNHDA, CDR2 SQIVND (reference sequence). This CDR3 is built from 15 residues.

The chain links TRBV27 to TRBJ2-7, with 7 bases aligning to TRBD2. The length of the CDR3 is 14 residues. Per germline, CDR1 MNHEY and CDR2 SMNVEV (reference sequence). J was trimmed by 5 bases and V by 2 bases; bases with no gene match: 6. CDR3: CASSLQAGDDEQYF. CDR3 DNA sequence: TGTGCCAGCAGTTTACAGGCGGGAGACGACGAGCAGTACTTC.

The rearrangement uses TRBV27 and TRBJ2-7; D may be TRBD1 (6 bases). Trimming took off 7 bases at V and 5 bases at J, with 15 bases between the two ends. The CDR3 sequence is 13 residues long. Germline CDR1 and CDR2: MNHEY and SMNVEV (reference sequence). DNA for the CDR3: TGTGCCAGCAAGAGCCAGGGGCCCCACGAGCAGTACTTC. It specifies CASKSQGPHEQYF.

This sequence joins TRBV19 and TRBJ2-2; 9 bases line up with TRBD1. Germline V gene sequence: CDR1 LNHDA, CDR2 SQIVND (reference sequence). V was pared by 6 bases and J by 8 bases, with 7 bases of the junction left unmatched. The CDR3 extends over 14 amino acids. The CDR3 reads CASRTGGSAGELFF. CDR3 coding DNA: TGTGCCAGTAGAACAGGGGGCTCTGCGGGGGAGCTGTTTTTT.

The genes are TRBV13 and TRBJ1-1; D remains ambiguous. Germline lookup yields CDR1 PRHDT and CDR2 FYEKMQ (reference sequence). The CDR3 spans 15 residues. V lost 3 bases and J 1 base, leaving 12 bases between the germline ends. The CDR3 DNA sequence: TGTGCCAGCAGCTTTGGTCCCCGGGGGAACACTGAAGCTTTCTTT. Its protein product is CASSFGPRGNTEAFF.

This chain connects TRBV30 to TRBJ2-2; a possible D gene is TRBD2 (5 bases). Germline CDR1 is GTSNPN and CDR2 is SVGIG (reference sequence). The CDR3 totals 14 residues. V gave up 2 bases and J gave up 4 bases, with 11 bases separating them. DNA of the CDR3: TGTGCCTGGAGTCGGGGTTTTAGCACCGGGGAGCTGTTTTTT. This sequence encodes CAWSRGFSTGELFF. The complete variable domain, with remaining parts taken from reference TRBV30 and TRBJ2-2, reads SQTIHQWPATLVQPVGSPLSLECTVEGTSNPNLYWYRQAAGRGLQLLFYSVGIGQISSEVPQNLSASRPQDRQFILSSKKLLLSDSGFYLCAWSRGFSTGELFFGEGSRLTVL.

J is TRBJ2-7 and V is TRBV4-1; TRBD2 aligns across 7 bases. CDR3 length: 13 residues. J was trimmed by 6 bases and V by 4 bases; bases with no gene match: 6. Germline CDR1 reads MGHRA; CDR2 reads YSYEKL. CDR3 amino acids: CASSPGLVGEQYF. Here the CDR3 DNA reads TGCGCCAGCAGCCCTGGACTAGTTGGCGAGCAGTACTTC.

V gene TRBV28 combines with J gene TRBJ2-7; D is unresolved. The CDR3 sequence is 12 residues long. Trimming stripped 6 bases from V and 6 bases from J, with 12 bases between. Germline V CDR1 and CDR2: MDHEN, SYDVKM. Here the CDR3 DNA reads TGTGCCAGCAGCCCTCTTCGAGCCGAGCAGTACTTC. This encodes CASSPLRAEQYF.